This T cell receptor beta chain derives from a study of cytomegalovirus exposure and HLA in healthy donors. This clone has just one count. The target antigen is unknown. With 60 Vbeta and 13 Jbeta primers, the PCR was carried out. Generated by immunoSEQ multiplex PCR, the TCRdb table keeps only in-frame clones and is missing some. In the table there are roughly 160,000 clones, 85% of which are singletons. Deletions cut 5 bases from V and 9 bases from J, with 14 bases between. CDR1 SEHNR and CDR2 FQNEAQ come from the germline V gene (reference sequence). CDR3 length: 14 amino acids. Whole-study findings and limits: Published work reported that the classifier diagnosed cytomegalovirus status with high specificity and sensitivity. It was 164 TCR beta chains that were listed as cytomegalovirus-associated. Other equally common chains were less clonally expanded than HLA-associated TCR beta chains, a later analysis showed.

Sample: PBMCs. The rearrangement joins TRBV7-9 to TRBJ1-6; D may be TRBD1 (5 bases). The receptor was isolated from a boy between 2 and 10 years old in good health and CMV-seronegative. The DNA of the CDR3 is TGTGCCAGCAGCGACTCGGGGGGAGCTTCACCCCTCCACTTT. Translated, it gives CASSDSGGASPLHF.